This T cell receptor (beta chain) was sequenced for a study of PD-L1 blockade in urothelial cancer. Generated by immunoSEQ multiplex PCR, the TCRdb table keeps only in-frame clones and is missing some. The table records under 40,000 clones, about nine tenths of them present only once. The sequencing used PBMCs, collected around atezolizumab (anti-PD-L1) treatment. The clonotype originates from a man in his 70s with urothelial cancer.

The chain's CDR3 is CASSELGGSYEQYF. The CDR3 nucleotides are TGTGCCAGCAGTGAATTAGGGGGATCCTACGAGCAGTACTTC. The chain employs TRBV6-1 and TRBJ2-7; TRBD1 is a possible D gene (6 bases). This CDR3 is 14 amino acids long. From germline, CDR1 is MNHNS and CDR2 SASEGT. The germline V and J ends were trimmed by 2 bases and 1 base, with 9 bases remaining between them.